Shown below are 5 T cell receptor beta chains from a single sample sequenced in a study of blood T cell repertoires in COVID-19. Produced via immunoSEQ multiplex PCR; TCRdb's table is partial and in-frame only. The table includes more than 85,000 clones, less than 90% detected once. The sample comprised peripheral blood. These TCRs come from a man between 50 and 59 years old with acute or convalescent COVID-19.

The CDR3 nucleotides read TGTGCCAGCAGCGTAGATCCAGGGGTCTACGAGCAGTACTTC. Protein product: CASSVDPGVYEQYF. The rearrangement uses TRBV9 and TRBJ2-7; D may be TRBD1 (6 bases). The V and J ends lost 0 bases and 3 bases respectively, with 10 bases between them. This CDR3 comprises 14 residues. The germline gives CDR1 SGDLS, CDR2 YYNGEE.

The chain uses TRBV5-6 and TRBJ1-1, with 8 bases lining up with TRBD1. The CDR3 totals 13 residues. Germline CDR1 SGHDT, CDR2 YYEEEE. V lost 4 bases and J lost 11; bases outside the gene matches: 10. The CDR3 here is CASSPGQGSMAFF. CDR3 DNA: TGTGCCAGCAGCCCCGGACAGGGCTCAATGGCTTTCTTT.

This clone was detected only once. The V and J genes are TRBV19 and TRBJ1-1; 7 bases agree with TRBD1. J gave up 3 bases and V 0 bases, and 4 bases lay outside the gene matches. CDR1 is LNHDA and CDR2 is SQIVND in the germline V gene (reference sequence). This CDR3 region has 15 residues. The CDR3 sequence is CASSIDRQGDTEAFF. In nucleotides, the CDR3 is TGTGCCAGTAGTATAGATCGACAGGGCGACACTGAAGCTTTCTTT.

The rearrangement joins TRBV14 to TRBJ2-3, with TRBD1 as a possible D gene (5 bases). The V end was cut by 0 bases, the J end by 5 bases, with 9 bases between. Germline V gene data show CDR1 as SGHDN and CDR2 as FVKESK. The CDR3 extends over 14 amino acids. The CDR3 DNA reads TGTGCCAGCAGCCAAGACAGGGATGGAGATACGCAGTATTTT. It yields the protein CASSQDRDGDTQYF.

This clone appeared once. The rearrangement joins TRBV5-4 to TRBJ2-1, with 10 bases fitting TRBD1. Per the germline V gene, CDR1 is SGHNT and CDR2 is YYREEE (reference sequence). The CDR3 loop spans 16 amino acids. J was trimmed by 7 bases and V by 1 base; bases with no gene match: 8. The CDR3 nucleotides are TGTGCCAGCAGCTTGAAAATCGGACAGGGGGTAAATGAGCAGTTCTTC. It is translated as CASSLKIGQGVNEQFF.